These 16 T cell receptor beta chains were all obtained from the same sample, sequenced in a study of T cell clonotyping in hematopoietic cell transplantation. Sequencing was performed with immunoSEQ multiplex PCR; in TCRdb, only in-frame clones are kept and a portion is missing. The data contain some 45,000 clones, approximately 82% of them singletons. Time point defined: recipient sample about 28 days before transplant, after cytoreduction. The input for sequencing was peripheral blood mononuclear cells, taken before stem cell transplant. The receptors originated from a man in his 60s with myelodysplastic syndrome. Some clones in this sample may be carry-over from other donors' samples.

The CDR3 nucleotides read TGTGCCAGCAGCTTAGCACTATTTGGGGATCAGCCCCAGCATTTT. It is translated as CASSLALFGDQPQHF. This rearrangement joins TRBV7-2 to TRBJ1-5; D unresolved. There are 15 residues in the CDR3. Trimming removed 0 bases at V and 5 bases at J, with 11 bases between. Germline values: CDR1 SGHTA, CDR2 FQGNSA.

CDR3 nucleotide sequence: TGTGCCTTCCAAGGGACCACAGATACGCAGTATTTT. It yields the protein CAFQGTTDTQYF. The rearrangement uses TRBV30 and TRBJ2-3; possibly TRBD1 or TRBD2 for D (5 bases each). The CDR3 has 12 residues. CDR1 GTSNPN and CDR2 SVGIG come from the germline V gene (reference sequence). V dropped 7 bases and J dropped 2 bases, with 10 bases sitting between them.

This clone was recorded a few times. The V and J genes are TRBV29-1 and TRBJ1-2, with D possibly TRBD1 on 6 matching bases. The germline V and J ends were trimmed by 5 bases and 7 bases, with 20 bases remaining between them. CDR3 length: 14 amino acids. Germline V gives CDR1 SQVTM, CDR2 ANQGSEA. CDR3 loop: CSVHPLRGASGYTF. The CDR3 coding sequence is TGCAGCGTTCACCCCCTTAGGGGGGCGAGTGGCTACACCTTC.

V is TRBV4-3 and J is TRBJ2-6; 7 bases match TRBD1. The CDR3 is 17 amino acids. V lost 0 bases and J lost 0; bases outside the gene matches: 2. Germline V CDR1 and CDR2: LGHNA, YSLEER. CDR3 nucleotide sequence: TGCGCCAGCAGCCAAGACTCAGGGGGCTCTGGGGCCAACGTCCTGACTTTC. Protein: CASSQDSGGSGANVLTF.

The chain employs TRBV6-5 and TRBJ1-2; 9 positions agree with TRBD1. The CDR3 length is 13 residues. The germline V gene encodes CDR1 MNHEY and CDR2 SVGAGI. V lost 6 bases, J lost 3 bases, and 2 bases stayed unmatched. CDR3 amino acids: CASRDRGHYGYTF. For the CDR3, the DNA is TGTGCCAGCAGGGACAGGGGTCACTATGGCTACACCTTC.

The chain carries TRBV18 and TRBJ1-1; perhaps TRBD1 as D (5 bases). V lost 6 bases and J lost 5, with 19 bases in between. CDR1 and CDR2 from the germline V gene are KGHSH and LQKENI. The CDR3 is made up of 15 amino acids. The CDR3, as DNA: TGTGCCAGCTCGCGAATGACCGGGGGTGAGACTGAAGCTTTCTTT. It yields the protein CASSRMTGGETEAFF.

The genes are TRBV28 and TRBJ1-3, with TRBD1 as a possible D gene (6 bases). Trimming shortened V by 4 bases and J by 4 bases, and 14 bases separated the two germline ends. Germline V lookup: CDR1 MDHEN, CDR2 SYDVKM. The CDR3 has 15 residues. The CDR3 DNA is TGTGCCAGCAGTTCCCAGGGGAAGGGGGGAAACACCATATATTTT. Translation: CASSSQGKGGNTIYF. Filled out from reference TRBV28 and TRBJ1-3, the complete variable domain reads DVKVTQSSRYLVKRTGEKVFLECVQDMDHENMFWYRQDPGLGLRLIYFSYDVKMKEKGDIPEGYSVSREKKERFSLILESASTNQTSMYLCASSSQGKGGNTIYFGEGSWLTVV.

The rearrangement joins TRBV28 to TRBJ2-1, with 8 bases matching TRBD2. The ends lost 5 bases at V and 5 bases at J; junction bases unmatched: 8. Germline CDR1 and CDR2: MDHEN and SYDVKM. The CDR3 has 15 amino acids. The CDR3 DNA sequence: TGTGCCAGCAGTCCCCGGGAGGGCCACAACAATGAGCAGTTCTTC. Its translation: CASSPREGHNNEQFF.

The rearrangement uses TRBV2 and TRBJ1-1, with D possibly being TRBD1 (6 bases). CDR1 is SNHLY and CDR2 is FYNNEI in the germline V gene. The V end was cut by 1 base, the J end by 4 bases, with 7 bases between. This CDR3 contains 13 residues. CDR3 loop: CASSEEGGTEAFF. The CDR3 nucleotides are TGTGCCAGCAGTGAAGAGGGGGGCACTGAAGCTTTCTTT.

This sequence joins TRBV11-1 and TRBJ1-3; 9 nucleotides agree with TRBD1. Germline CDR1 is SGHAT and CDR2 is FQDESV (reference sequence). This CDR3 contains 17 residues. V gave up 5 bases and J gave up 0 bases; unmatched junction bases: 8. CDR3 in amino acids: CASSRGQGILSGNTIYF. The CDR3 DNA reads as TGTGCCAGCAGCCGGGGACAGGGTATCCTCTCTGGAAACACCATATATTTT. The full variable domain, with the rest looked up from reference TRBV11-1 and TRBJ1-3, is EAEVAQSPRYKITEKSQAVAFWCDPISGHATLYWYRQILGQGPELLVQFQDESVVDDSQLPKDRFSAERLKGVDSTLKIQPAELGDSAMYLCASSRGQGILSGNTIYFGEGSWLTVV.

The rearrangement links TRBV28 to TRBJ1-3, with D possibly matching TRBD1 (5 bases). V gave up 10 bases and J gave up 8 bases, with 21 bases separating them. Germline lookup yields CDR1 MDHEN and CDR2 SYDVKM. The length of the CDR3 is 14 residues. CDR3 in DNA: TGTGCCACCCTAACCTACGGACGAGGGGACACCATATATTTT. It encodes CATLTYGRGDTIYF.

This clone was detected only once. The chain is built from TRBV6-6 and TRBJ2-5, with D possibly being TRBD1 or TRBD2 (6 bases each). With 3 bases removed from V and 4 bases from J, the gap between germline ends came to 9 bases. CDR1 MNHNY and CDR2 SVGAGI come from the germline V gene (reference sequence). The CDR3 covers 13 residues. The CDR3 DNA reads as TGTGCCAGCAGTTATAGGGGGGCAGAGACCCAGTACTTC. Translation gives CASSYRGAETQYF.

DNA for the CDR3: TGCGCCAGCAGCCAAGTTAGTGGGGGGAAATCCTACGAGCAGTACTTC. This sequence encodes CASSQVSGGKSYEQYF. The rearrangement uses TRBV4-3 and TRBJ2-7; tentatively, D is TRBD2 (6 bases). Germline V lookup: CDR1 LGHNA, CDR2 YSLEER. This CDR3 has 16 residues. The V gene lost 1 base and the J gene lost 1 base, with 14 bases spanning the gap.

The chain recombines TRBV5-1 with TRBJ2-7; 11 bases agree with TRBD1. Germline V gene lookup returns CDR1 SGHRS and CDR2 YFSETQ. Trimming removed 0 bases from V and 9 bases from J; junction bases left unmatched: 5. The CDR3 totals 14 residues. CDR3 in DNA: TGCGCCAGCAGCTTGGGGTTCGGGACAGGGGGGCAGTACTTC. Protein product: CASSLGFGTGGQYF.

V usage is TRBV7-2 and J usage is TRBJ2-4; 8 bases fit TRBD1. J gave up 2 bases and V 5 bases, and 8 bases lay outside the gene matches. Germline V CDR1 and CDR2: SGHTA, FQGNSA. This CDR3 spans 16 amino acids. This chain's CDR3 is CASSPRQGLTKNIQYF. DNA for the CDR3: TGTGCCAGCAGCCCTCGACAGGGGTTAACCAAAAACATTCAGTACTTC.

The V and J genes are TRBV7-3 and TRBJ2-1; 8 positions agree with TRBD1. CDR1 is SGHTA and CDR2 is FQGTGA in the germline V gene. Trimming took 5 bases from V and 5 from J; bases not matched to a gene: 8. The CDR3 contains 15 residues. Here the CDR3 reads CASSPGQGYHNEQFF. The CDR3 DNA reads TGTGCCAGCAGCCCTGGACAGGGATACCACAATGAGCAGTTCTTC.